This record covers a single T cell receptor beta chain. This sample was included in a study of blood T cell repertoires in COVID-19. Study-level information: Donors in the United States, Italy and Spain gave samples during acute or convalescent COVID-19. Sample material is recorded as cDNA or gDNA derived from T cells, B-cell-depleted T cells, or PBMCs.

CDR3 size: 14 residues. The V and J ends lost 3 bases and 3 bases respectively, with 14 bases between them. The germline V gene has CDR1 SQVTM and CDR2 ANQGSEA. Study processing details: From reference gene primer amplification, estimates of nucleated cell counts were derived. TCRdb's table, derived via immunoSEQ multiplex PCR, lists solely in-frame clones and lacks some. The V and J calls and clone size are taken from that table; D and trimming were inferred from the DNA. The repertoire holds under 150,000 clones, around 89% seen once, with roughly a sixth in the top ten. The chain carries TRBV29-1 and TRBJ1-1, with D possibly matching TRBD1 (6 bases). This TCR was sampled from a man aged 50 or older with active or convalescent COVID-19. Input material: peripheral blood. The CDR3 DNA sequence: TGCAGCGTTGAGACAGGACGGATGGACACTGAAGCTTTCTTT. It is translated as CSVETGRMDTEAFF.